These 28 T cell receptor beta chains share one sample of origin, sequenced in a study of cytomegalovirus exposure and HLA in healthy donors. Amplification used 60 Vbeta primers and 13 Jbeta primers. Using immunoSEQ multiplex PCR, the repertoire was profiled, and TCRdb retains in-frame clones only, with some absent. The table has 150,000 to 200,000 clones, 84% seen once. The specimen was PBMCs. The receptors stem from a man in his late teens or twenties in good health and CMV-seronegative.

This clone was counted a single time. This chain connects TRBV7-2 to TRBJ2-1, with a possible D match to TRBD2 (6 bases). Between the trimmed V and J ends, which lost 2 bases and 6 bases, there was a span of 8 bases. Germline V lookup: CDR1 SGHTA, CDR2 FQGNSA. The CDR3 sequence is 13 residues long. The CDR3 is CASSLRGGNEQFF. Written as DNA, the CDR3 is TGTGCCAGCAGCTTAAGGGGAGGCAATGAGCAGTTCTTC.

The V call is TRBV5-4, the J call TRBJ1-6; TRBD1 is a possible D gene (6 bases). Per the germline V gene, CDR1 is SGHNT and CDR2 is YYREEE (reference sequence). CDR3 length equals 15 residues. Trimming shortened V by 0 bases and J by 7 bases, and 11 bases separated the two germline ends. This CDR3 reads CASSLDRVSNSPLHF. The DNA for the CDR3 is TGTGCCAGCAGCTTGGACAGGGTGTCCAATTCACCCCTCCACTTT.

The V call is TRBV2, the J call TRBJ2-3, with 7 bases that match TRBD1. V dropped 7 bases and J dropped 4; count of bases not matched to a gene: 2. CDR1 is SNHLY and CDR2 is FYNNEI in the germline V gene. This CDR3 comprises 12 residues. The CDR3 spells CASTQGADTQYF. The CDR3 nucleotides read TGTGCCAGCACGCAGGGGGCAGATACGCAGTATTTT.

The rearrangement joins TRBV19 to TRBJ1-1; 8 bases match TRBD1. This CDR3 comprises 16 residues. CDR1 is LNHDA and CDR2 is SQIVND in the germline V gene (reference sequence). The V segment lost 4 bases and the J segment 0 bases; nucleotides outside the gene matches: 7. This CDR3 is CASSTRRTGLNTEAFF. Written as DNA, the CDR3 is TGTGCCAGTAGTACCCGGAGGACAGGGCTGAACACTGAAGCTTTCTTT.

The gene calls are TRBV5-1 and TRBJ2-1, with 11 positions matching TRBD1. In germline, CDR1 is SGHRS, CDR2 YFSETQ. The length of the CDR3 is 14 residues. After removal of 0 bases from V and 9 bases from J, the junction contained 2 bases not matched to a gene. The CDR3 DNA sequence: TGCGCCAGCAGCTTGGCCGGGACAGGGGGTGAGCAGTTCTTC. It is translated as CASSLAGTGGEQFF.

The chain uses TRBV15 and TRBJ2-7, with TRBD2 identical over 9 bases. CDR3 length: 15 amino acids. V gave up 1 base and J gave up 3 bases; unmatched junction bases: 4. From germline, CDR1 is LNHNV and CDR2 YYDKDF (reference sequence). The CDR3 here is CATSRGLAGVYEQYF. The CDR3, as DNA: TGTGCCACCAGCAGAGGCTTAGCGGGAGTCTACGAGCAGTACTTC.

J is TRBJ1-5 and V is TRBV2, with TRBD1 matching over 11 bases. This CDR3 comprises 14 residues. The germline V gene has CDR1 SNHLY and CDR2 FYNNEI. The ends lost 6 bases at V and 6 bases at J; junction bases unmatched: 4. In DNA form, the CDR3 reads TGTGCCAGCAGCTCGGACAGGGGGCTTCAGCCCCAGCATTTT. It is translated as CASSSDRGLQPQHF.

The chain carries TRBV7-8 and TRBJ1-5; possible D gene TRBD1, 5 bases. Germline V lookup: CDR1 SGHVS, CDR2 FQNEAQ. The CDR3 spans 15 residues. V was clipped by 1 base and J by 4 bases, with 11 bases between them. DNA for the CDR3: TGTGCCAGCAGCTTAGGGGCAGGGCCGAATCAGCCCCAGCATTTT. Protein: CASSLGAGPNQPQHF.

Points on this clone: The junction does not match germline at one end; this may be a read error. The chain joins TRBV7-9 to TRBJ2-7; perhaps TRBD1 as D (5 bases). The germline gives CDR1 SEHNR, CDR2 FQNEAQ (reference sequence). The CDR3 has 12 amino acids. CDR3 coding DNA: TGTTCCAGCAGCCTGGGGCGCTACGAGCAGTACTTC. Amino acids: CSSSLGRYEQYF. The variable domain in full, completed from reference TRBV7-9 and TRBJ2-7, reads DTGVSQNPRHKITKRGQNVTFRCDPISEHNRLYWYRQTLGQGPEFLTYFQNEAQLEKSRLLSDRFSAERPKGSFSTLEIQRTEQGDSAMYLCSSSLGRYEQYFGPGTRLTVT.

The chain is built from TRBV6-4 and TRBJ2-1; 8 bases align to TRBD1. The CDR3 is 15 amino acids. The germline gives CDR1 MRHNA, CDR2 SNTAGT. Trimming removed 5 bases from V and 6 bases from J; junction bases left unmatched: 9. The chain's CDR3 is CASSPTGATSNEQFF. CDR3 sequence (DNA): TGTGCCAGCAGTCCGACAGGGGCTACTTCCAATGAGCAGTTCTTC.

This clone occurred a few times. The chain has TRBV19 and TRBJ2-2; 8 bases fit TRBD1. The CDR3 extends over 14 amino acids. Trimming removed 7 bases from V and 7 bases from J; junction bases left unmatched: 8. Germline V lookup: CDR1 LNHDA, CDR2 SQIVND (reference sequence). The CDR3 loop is CASNTQGAGGELFF. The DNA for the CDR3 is TGTGCCAGTAATACCCAGGGGGCTGGCGGGGAGCTGTTTTTT. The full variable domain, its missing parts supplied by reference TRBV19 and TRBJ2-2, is DGGITQSPKYLFRKEGQNVTLSCEQNLNHDAMYWYRQDPGQGLRLIYYSQIVNDFQKGDIAEGYSVSREKKESFPLTVTSAQKNPTAFYLCASNTQGAGGELFFGEGSRLTVL.

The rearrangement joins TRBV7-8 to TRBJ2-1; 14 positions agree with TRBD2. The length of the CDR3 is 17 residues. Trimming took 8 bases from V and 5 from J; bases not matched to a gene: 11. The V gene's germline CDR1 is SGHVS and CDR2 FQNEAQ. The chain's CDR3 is CASLAPGLAGGHNEQFF. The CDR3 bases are TGTGCCAGCCTTGCACCCGGACTAGCGGGGGGCCACAATGAGCAGTTCTTC.

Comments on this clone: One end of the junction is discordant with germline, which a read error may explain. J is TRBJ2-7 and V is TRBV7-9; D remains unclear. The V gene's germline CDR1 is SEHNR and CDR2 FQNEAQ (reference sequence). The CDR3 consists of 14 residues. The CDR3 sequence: CSSSLVGGSHEQYF. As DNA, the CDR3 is TGTTCCAGCAGCTTAGTCGGCGGTTCTCACGAGCAGTACTTC.

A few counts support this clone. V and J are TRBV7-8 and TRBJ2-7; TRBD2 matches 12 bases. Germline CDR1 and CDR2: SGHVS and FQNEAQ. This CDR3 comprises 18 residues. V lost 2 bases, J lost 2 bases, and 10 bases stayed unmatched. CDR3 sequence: CASSLRASGGEYPYEQYF. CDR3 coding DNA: TGTGCCAGCAGCTTACGGGCTAGCGGGGGGGAATACCCCTACGAGCAGTACTTC.

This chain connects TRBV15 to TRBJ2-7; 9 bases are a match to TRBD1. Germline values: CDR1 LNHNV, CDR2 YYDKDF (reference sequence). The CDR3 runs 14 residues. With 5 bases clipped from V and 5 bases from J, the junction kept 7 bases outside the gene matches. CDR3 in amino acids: CATSLDRGPNEQYF. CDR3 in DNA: TGTGCCACCAGCTTGGACAGGGGACCCAACGAGCAGTACTTC.

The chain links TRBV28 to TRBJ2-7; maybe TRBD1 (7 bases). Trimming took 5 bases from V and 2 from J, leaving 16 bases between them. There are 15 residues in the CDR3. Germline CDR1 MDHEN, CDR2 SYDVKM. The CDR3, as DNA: TGTGCCAGCAGTCAAGACAGGGAGGTCACCTACGAGCAGTACTTC. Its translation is CASSQDREVTYEQYF.

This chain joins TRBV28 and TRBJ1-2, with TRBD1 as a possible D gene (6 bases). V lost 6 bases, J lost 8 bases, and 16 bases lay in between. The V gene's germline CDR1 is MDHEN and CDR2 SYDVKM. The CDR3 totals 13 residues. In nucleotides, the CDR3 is TGTGCCAGCAGCGAAAAGGGGGTAGGGGGCTACACCTTC. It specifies CASSEKGVGGYTF.

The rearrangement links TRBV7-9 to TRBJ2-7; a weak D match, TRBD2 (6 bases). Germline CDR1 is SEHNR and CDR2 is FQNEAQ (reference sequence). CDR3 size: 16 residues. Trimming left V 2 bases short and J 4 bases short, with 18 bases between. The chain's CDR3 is CASSLSGGTGIYEQYF. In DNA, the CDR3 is TGTGCCAGCAGCTTAAGTGGGGGGACGGGGATTTACGAGCAGTACTTC.

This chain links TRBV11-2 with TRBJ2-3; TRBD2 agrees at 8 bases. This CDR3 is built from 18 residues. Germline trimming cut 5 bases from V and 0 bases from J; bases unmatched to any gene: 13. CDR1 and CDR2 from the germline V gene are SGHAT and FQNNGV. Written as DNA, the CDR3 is TGTGCCAGCAGCGGGCCCCGGGGACTAGAGACTAGCACAGATACGCAGTATTTT. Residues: CASSGPRGLETSTDTQYF. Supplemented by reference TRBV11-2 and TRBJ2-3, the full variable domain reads EAGVAQSPRYKIIEKRQSVAFWCNPISGHATLYWYQQILGQGPKLLIQFQNNGVVDDSQLPKDRFSAERLKGVDSTLKIQPAKLEDSAVYLCASSGPRGLETSTDTQYFGPGTRLTVL.

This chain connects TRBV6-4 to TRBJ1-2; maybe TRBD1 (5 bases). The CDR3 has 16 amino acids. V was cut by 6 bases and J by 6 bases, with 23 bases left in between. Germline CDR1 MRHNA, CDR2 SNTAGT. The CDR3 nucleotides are TGTGCCAGCAGGGCCACTGGGCAGGGAGGGTCTCATGGCTACACCTTC. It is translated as CASRATGQGGSHGYTF.

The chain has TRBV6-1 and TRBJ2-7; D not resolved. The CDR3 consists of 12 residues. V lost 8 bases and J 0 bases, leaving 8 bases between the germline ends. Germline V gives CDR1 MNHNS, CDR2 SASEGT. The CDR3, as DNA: TGTGCCAGCGCTACAGTCTCCTACGAGCAGTACTTC. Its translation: CASATVSYEQYF.

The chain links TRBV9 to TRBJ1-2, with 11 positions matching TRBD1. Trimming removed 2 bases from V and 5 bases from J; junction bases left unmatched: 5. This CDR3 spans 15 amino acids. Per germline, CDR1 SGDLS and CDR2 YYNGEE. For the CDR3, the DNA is TGTGCCAGCAGCGTTCAGGGACAGGGGGGGTATGGCTACACCTTC. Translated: CASSVQGQGGYGYTF.

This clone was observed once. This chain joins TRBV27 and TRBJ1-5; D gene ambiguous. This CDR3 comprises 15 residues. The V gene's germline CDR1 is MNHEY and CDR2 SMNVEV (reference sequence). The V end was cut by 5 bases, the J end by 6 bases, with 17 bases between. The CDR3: CASSVEGALGQPQHF. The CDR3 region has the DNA TGTGCCAGCAGTGTGGAGGGCGCCCTGGGTCAGCCCCAGCATTTT.

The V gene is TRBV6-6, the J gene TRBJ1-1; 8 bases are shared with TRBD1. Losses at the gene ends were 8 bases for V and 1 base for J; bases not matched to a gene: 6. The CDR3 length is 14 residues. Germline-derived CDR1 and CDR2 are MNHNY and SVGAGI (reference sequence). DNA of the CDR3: TGTGCCAGCGGGCCAACAGGGGGGAACACTGAAGCTTTCTTT. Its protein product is CASGPTGGNTEAFF.

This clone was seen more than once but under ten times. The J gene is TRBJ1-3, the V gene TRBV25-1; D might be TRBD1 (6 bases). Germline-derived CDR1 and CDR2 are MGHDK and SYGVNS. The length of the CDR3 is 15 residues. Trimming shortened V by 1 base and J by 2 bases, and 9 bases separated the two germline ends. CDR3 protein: CASSEWQGTGNTIYF. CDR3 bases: TGTGCCAGCAGTGAATGGCAGGGGACTGGAAACACCATATATTTT. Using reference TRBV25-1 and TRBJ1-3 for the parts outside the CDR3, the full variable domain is EADIYQTPRYLVIGTGKKITLECSQTMGHDKMYWYQQDPGMELHLIHYSYGVNSTEKGDLSSESTVSRIRTEHFPLTLESARPSHTSQYLCASSEWQGTGNTIYFGEGSWLTVV.

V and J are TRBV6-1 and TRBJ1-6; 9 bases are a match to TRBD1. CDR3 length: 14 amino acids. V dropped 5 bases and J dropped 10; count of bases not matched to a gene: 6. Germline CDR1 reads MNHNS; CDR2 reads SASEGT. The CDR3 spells CASSLQGARSPLHF. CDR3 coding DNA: TGTGCCAGCAGTTTACAGGGGGCTCGGTCACCCCTCCACTTT.

DNA for the CDR3: TGTGCCCGGGGAAACAATCAGCCCCAGCATTTT. Its translation: CARGNNQPQHF. V usage is TRBV9 and J usage is TRBJ1-5; D call uncertain. Trimming stripped 10 bases from V and 3 bases from J, with 8 bases between. CDR1 SGDLS and CDR2 YYNGEE come from the germline V gene. This CDR3 spans 11 amino acids. Variable domain in full (rest from reference TRBV9 and TRBJ1-5): DSGVTQTPKHLITATGQRVTLRCSPRSGDLSVYWYQQSLDQGLQFLIQYYNGEERAKGNILERFSAQQFPDLHSELNLSSLELGDSALYFCARGNNQPQHFGDGTRLSIL.

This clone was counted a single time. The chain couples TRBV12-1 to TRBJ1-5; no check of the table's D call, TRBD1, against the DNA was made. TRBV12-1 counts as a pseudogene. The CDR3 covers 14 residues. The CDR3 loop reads CASSSRDRGRPQHF. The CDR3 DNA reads TGTGCCAGCAGCTCTAGGGACAGGGGACGGCCCCAGCATTTT.